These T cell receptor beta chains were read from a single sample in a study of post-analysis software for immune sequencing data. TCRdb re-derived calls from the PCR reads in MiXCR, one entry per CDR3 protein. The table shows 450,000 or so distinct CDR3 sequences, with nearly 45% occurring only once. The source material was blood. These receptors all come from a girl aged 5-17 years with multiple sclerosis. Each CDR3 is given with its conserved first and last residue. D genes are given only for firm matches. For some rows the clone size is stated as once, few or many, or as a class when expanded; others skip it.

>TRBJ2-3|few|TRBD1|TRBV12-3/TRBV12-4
CASSFTGGSTDTQYF
TGTGCCAGCAGTTTTACAGGGGGCAGCACAGATACGCAGTATTTT
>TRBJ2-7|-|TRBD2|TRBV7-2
CASIDGLATSYEQYF
TGTGCCAGCATCGATGGACTAGCAACCTCCTACGAGCAGTACTTC
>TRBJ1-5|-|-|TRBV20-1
CSARDPSQPQHF
TGCAGTGCTAGAGATCCAAGTCAGCCCCAGCATTTT
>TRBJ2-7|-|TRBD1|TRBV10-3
CAISPDRGEQYF
TGTGCCATCAGCCCCGACAGGGGCGAGCAGTACTTC
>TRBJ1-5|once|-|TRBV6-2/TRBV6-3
CASSGGVQPQHF
TGTGCCAGCAGTGGAGGGGTTCAGCCCCAGCATTTT
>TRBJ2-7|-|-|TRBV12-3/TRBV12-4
CASAGGTYEQYF
TGTGCCAGCGCTGGGGGGACCTACGAGCAGTACTTC
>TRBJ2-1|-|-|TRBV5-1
CASSLADGPHSNEQFF
TGCGCCAGCAGCTTGGCCGACGGGCCTCATTCCAATGAGCAGTTCTTC
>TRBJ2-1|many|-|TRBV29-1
CSVEGLALPSYNEQFF
TGCAGCGTTGAAGGTTTAGCTCTTCCCTCCTACAATGAGCAGTTCTTC
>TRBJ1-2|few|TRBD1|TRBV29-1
CSAGQGRGYTF
TGCAGCGCAGGACAGGGCCGGGGCTACACCTTC
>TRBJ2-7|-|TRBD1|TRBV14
CASSQDHPGQGYEQYF
TGTGCCAGCAGCCAAGACCATCCGGGACAGGGATACGAGCAGTACTTC
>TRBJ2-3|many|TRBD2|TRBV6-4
CASSLAGETDTQYF
TGTGCCAGCAGTTTAGCGGGAGAAACAGATACGCAGTATTTT
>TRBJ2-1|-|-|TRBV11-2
CASSRDNPSYNEQFF
TGTGCCAGCAGCCGGGACAATCCTTCCTACAATGAGCAGTTCTTC
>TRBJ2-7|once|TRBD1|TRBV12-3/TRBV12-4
CASSPRTGTSSYEQYF
TGTGCCAGCAGTCCACGGACAGGGACAAGCTCCTACGAGCAGTACTTC
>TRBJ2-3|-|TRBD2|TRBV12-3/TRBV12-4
CASTPGLAGAADTQYF
TGTGCCAGCACCCCGGGACTAGCGGGAGCGGCAGATACGCAGTATTTT
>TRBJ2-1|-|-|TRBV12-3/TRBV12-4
CASRGGPYNEQFF
TGTGCCAGCAGAGGGGGTCCCTACAATGAGCAGTTCTTC
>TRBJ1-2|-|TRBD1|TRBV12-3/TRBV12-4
CASSSVGSPWGDRGQWNYGYTF
TGTGCCAGCAGCTCCGTTGGGTCCCCCTGGGGGGACAGGGGGCAATGGAACTATGGCTACACCTTC
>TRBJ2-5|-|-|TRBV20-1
CSAVTATQETQYF
TGCAGTGCTGTGACAGCGACCCAAGAGACCCAGTACTTC
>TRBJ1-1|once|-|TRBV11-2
CASSPSRHEAFF
TGTGCCAGCAGCCCCAGCAGGCACGAAGCTTTCTTT
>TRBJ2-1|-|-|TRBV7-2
CASSLTGTRSNNEQFF
TGTGCCAGCAGCTTAACAGGGACGAGGTCGAACAATGAGCAGTTCTTC
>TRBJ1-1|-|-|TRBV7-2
CASSPLQGNTEAFF
TGTGCCAGCAGCCCCCTACAGGGGAACACTGAAGCTTTCTTT
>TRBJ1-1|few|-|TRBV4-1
CASSRDPEGSAYTEAFF
TGCGCCAGCAGCCGAGATCCGGAGGGCTCGGCGTACACTGAAGCTTTCTTT
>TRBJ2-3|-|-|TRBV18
CASSLSPTTDTQYF
TGTGCCAGCTCACTATCACCCACCACAGATACGCAGTATTTT
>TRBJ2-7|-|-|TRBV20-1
CSAREETGIPYEQYF
TGCAGTGCTAGAGAAGAAACAGGGATCCCCTACGAGCAGTACTTC
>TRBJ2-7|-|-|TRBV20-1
CSAPRTEYEQYF
TGCAGTGCCCCAAGGACAGAATACGAGCAGTACTTC
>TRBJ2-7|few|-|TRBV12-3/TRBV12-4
CASSPPRLASYEQYF
TGTGCCAGCAGTCCCCCCCGACTGGCTTCCTACGAGCAGTACTTC
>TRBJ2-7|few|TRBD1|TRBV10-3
CAIRKDRGHEQYF
TGTGCCATCAGAAAGGACAGGGGGCACGAGCAGTACTTC
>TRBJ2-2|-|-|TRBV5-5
CASSPEGVGELFF
TGTGCCAGCAGCCCCGAGGGGGTAGGGGAGCTGTTTTTT
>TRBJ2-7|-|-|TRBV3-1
CASSQNRQVFYEQYF
TGTGCCAGCAGCCAAAACCGACAGGTCTTTTACGAGCAGTACTTC
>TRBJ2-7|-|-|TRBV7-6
CASSQKGGSYEQYF
TGTGCCAGCAGTCAAAAAGGGGGTTCCTACGAGCAGTACTTC
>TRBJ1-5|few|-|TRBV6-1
CASSAGINQPQHF
TGTGCCAGCAGTGCAGGCATCAATCAGCCCCAGCATTTT
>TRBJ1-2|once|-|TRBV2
CASNQGTDYGYTF
TGTGCCAGCAATCAAGGGACGGACTATGGCTACACCTTC
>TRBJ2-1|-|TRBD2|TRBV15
CATSSRLAGAHEQFF
TGTGCCACCAGCAGCAGACTAGCGGGAGCACATGAGCAGTTCTTC
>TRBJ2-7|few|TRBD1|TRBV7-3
CASSQTGLKYF
TGTGCCAGCAGCCAGACAGGGTTAAAGTACTTC
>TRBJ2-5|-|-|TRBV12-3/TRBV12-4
CASSLFAGGDRSQETQYF
TGTGCCAGCAGTTTATTCGCTGGGGGGGACAGGTCCCAAGAGACCCAGTACTTC
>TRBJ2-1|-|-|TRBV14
CASSQDGRAYYNEQFF
TGTGCCAGCAGCCAAGATGGCAGGGCTTACTACAATGAGCAGTTCTTC
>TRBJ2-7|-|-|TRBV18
CASSRGDFFYEQYF
TGTGCCAGCTCGAGAGGGGACTTTTTCTACGAGCAGTACTTC
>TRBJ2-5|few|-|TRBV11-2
CASSLTERGQETQYF
TGTGCCAGCAGCTTAACAGAACGGGGACAAGAGACCCAGTACTTC
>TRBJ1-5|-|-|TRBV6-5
CASSYRSGGLGQPQHF
TGTGCCAGCAGCTACCGTTCCGGGGGGCTCGGTCAGCCCCAGCATTTT
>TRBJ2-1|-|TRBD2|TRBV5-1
CASSFYSGRAQLSEQFF
TGCGCCAGCAGCTTCTATAGCGGGAGGGCTCAATTGAGTGAGCAGTTCTTC
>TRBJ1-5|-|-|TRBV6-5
CAGSQNSNQPQHF
TGTGCCGGCAGTCAAAATAGCAATCAGCCCCAGCATTTT
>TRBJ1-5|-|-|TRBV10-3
CAISSTLGGNQPQHF
TGTGCCATCAGCTCGACCCTCGGGGGCAATCAGCCCCAGCATTTT
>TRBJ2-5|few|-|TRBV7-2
CASSLGLTEGTQYF
TGTGCCAGCAGCTTAGGACTAACGGAGGGGACCCAGTACTTC
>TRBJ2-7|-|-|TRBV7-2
CASSLDFPLREQYF
TGTGCCAGCAGCTTAGATTTTCCCCTTAGGGAGCAGTACTTC
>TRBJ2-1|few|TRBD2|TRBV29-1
CSVVRSSGLNNEQFF
TGCAGCGTTGTTAGGTCTAGCGGCCTTAACAATGAGCAGTTCTTC
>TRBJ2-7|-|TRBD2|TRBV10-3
CAISEPQRGSYAQYF
TGTGCCATCAGTGAGCCGCAGCGGGGCTCCTACGCGCAGTACTTC
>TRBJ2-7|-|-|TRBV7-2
CASSLVGANSYEQYF
TGTGCCAGCAGCTTAGTAGGTGCGAACTCCTACGAGCAGTACTTC
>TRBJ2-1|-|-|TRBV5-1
CASSLGDLGQFF
TGCGCCAGCAGCTTGGGGGACCTCGGGCAGTTCTTC
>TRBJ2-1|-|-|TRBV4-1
CASSRARTGSYNEQFF
TGCGCCAGCAGCCGGGCAAGGACCGGTTCCTACAATGAGCAGTTCTTC
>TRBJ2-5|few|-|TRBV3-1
CASSQDNQRQETQYF
TGTGCCAGCAGCCAAGATAACCAGCGCCAAGAGACCCAGTACTTC
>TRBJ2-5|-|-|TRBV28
CASSLPRWETQYF
TGTGCCAGCAGTCTCCCGAGGTGGGAGACCCAGTACTTC
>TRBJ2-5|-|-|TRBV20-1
CSASSLPGSVQETRYF
TGCAGTGCTAGCTCCCTCCCGGGGTCCGTTCAAGAGACCCGGTACTTC
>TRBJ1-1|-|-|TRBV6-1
CASIGTKAFF
TGTGCCAGCATCGGCACTAAAGCTTTCTTT
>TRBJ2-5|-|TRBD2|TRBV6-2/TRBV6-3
CASSPGTSSETQYF
TGTGCCAGCAGCCCCGGGACTAGTTCGGAGACCCAGTACTTC
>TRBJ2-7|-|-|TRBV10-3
CAMGNGGVSYEQYF
TGTGCCATGGGGAACGGGGGCGTTTCCTACGAGCAGTACTTC
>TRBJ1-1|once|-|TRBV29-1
CSTGQDTMNTEAFF
TGCAGCACCGGGCAGGATACTATGAACACTGAAGCTTTCTTT